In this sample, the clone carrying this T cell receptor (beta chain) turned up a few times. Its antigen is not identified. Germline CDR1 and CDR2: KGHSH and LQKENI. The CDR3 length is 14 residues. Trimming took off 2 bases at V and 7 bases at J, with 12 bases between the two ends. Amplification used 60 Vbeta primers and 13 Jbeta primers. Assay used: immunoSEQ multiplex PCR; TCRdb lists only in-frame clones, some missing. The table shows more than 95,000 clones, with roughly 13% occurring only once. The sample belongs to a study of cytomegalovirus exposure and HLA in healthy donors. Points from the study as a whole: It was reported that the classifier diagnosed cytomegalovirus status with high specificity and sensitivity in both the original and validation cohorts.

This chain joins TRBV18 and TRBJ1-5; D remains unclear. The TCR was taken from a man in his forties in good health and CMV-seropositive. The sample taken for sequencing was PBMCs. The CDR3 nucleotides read TGTGCCAGCTCACCAGGGGAGGGTAACCAGCCCCAGCATTTT. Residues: CASSPGEGNQPQHF. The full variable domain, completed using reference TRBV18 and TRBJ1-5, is NAGVMQNPRHLVRRRGQEARLRCSPMKGHSHVYWYRQLPEEGLKFMVYLQKENIIDESGMPKERFSAEFPKEGPSILRIQQVVRGDSAAYFCASSPGEGNQPQHFGDGTRLSIL.